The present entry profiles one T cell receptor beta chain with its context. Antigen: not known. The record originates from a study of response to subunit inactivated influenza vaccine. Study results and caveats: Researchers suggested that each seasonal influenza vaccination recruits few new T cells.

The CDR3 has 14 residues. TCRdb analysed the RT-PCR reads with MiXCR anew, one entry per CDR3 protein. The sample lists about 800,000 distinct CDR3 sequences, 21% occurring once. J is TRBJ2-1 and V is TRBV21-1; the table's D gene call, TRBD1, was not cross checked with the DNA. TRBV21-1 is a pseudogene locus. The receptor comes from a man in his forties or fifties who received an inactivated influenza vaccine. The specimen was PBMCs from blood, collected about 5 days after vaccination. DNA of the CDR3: TGTGCCAGCAGCAAATCCCCCAGGGAGAATGAGCAGTTCTTC. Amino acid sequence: CASSKSPRENEQFF.